The clone carrying this TCR beta chain was counted ten times or more. This specimen comes from a study of spatial heterogeneity in lung cancer. Time point reported: sample taken at primary tumor resection. Whole RNA came from tumor, nontumor lung or frozen PBMC and was sequenced without being sorted. From the 5' RACE reads, TCRdb called clonotypes with MiXCR, one entry per CDR3 protein. The top ten clones hold 30% to 45% of a sample with about 29,000 distinct CDR3 sequences, around 8.4% of them seen once. Looked up from germline, CDR1 is KGHDR and CDR2 is SFDVKD. V was shortened by 1 base and J by 4 bases, with 6 bases between the two germline ends. The CDR3 sequence is 13 residues long.

The sample in question was PBMCs, obtained at surgery. The rearrangement uses TRBV24-1 and TRBJ1-1, with D possibly being TRBD1 (5 bases). The receptor was derived from a female donor with early-stage non-small cell lung cancer. Here the CDR3 DNA reads TGTGCCACCAGTGATTTTGGGGGCACTGAAGCTTTCTTT. It yields the protein CATSDFGGTEAFF.